The 24 T cell receptor beta chains given below trace back to one sample, sequenced in a study of cytomegalovirus exposure and HLA in healthy donors. The PCR used 60 Vbeta and 13 Jbeta primers. Produced via immunoSEQ multiplex PCR; TCRdb's table is partial and in-frame only. The data show 150,000 to 200,000 clones, with around 80% seen just once and around 2% held by the top ten. Sequencing used PBMCs. All receptors come from a young man in good health and CMV-seronegative.

This chain uses TRBV4-1 with TRBJ1-2; 9 bases are shared with TRBD1. Germline CDR1 and CDR2: MGHRA and YSYEKL. The CDR3 covers 15 residues. The trim removed 1 base at V and 4 bases at J, leaving 4 bases unmatched. The CDR3 region has the DNA TGCGCCAGCAGCCAAGGGACAGGGGCTGGCTATGGCTACACCTTC. Translated, it gives CASSQGTGAGYGYTF.

The rearrangement joins TRBV2 to TRBJ1-4, with 10 bases aligning to TRBD1. Trimming at V came to 6 bases and at J to 1 base, leaving 14 bases not matched to a gene. The CDR3 is made up of 19 amino acids. Germline CDR1 reads SNHLY; CDR2 reads FYNNEI. CDR3 DNA: TGTGCCAGCAGAAGCGGACGGGACAGGGGAACACGAACTAATGAAAAACTGTTTTTT. Amino acids: CASRSGRDRGTRTNEKLFF.

The DNA of the CDR3 is TGTGCCAGCAGCTCAGAGGACAGCTACGAGCAGTACTTC. Protein product: CASSSEDSYEQYF. The genes are TRBV11-3 and TRBJ2-7; a possible D gene is TRBD1 (6 bases). The germline V gene has CDR1 SGHNT and CDR2 YENEEA. The CDR3 is 13 residues long. Trimming cost V 4 bases and J 3 bases, with 10 bases left between them.

This chain links TRBV5-1 with TRBJ2-7; unclear D gene. Germline CDR1 and CDR2: SGHRS and YFSETQ. Deletions cut 0 bases from V and 6 bases from J, with 16 bases between. This CDR3 has 15 amino acids. CDR3 in amino acids: CASSLEIQPGSEQYF. CDR3 nucleotide sequence: TGCGCCAGCAGCTTGGAAATTCAGCCAGGCTCCGAGCAGTACTTC. Together with reference TRBV5-1 and TRBJ2-7, the CDR3 gives the full variable domain: KAGVTQTPRYLIKTRGQQVTLSCSPISGHRSVSWYQQTPGQGLQFLFEYFSETQRNKGNFPGRFSGRQFSNSRSEMNVSTLELGDSALYLCASSLEIQPGSEQYFGPGTRLTVT.

This chain connects TRBV28 to TRBJ1-5; D perhaps matches TRBD1 (5 bases). The germline V and J ends were trimmed by 6 bases and 0 bases, with 24 bases remaining between them. CDR1 and CDR2 from the germline V gene are MDHEN and SYDVKM. The CDR3 has 19 residues. DNA for the CDR3: TGTGCCAGCAGACAGTCGGGGGGAGCTCGACTATATAGCAATCAGCCCCAGCATTTT. As protein: CASRQSGGARLYSNQPQHF.

The chain combines TRBV7-5 with TRBJ2-1; TRBD2, the table's D call, lacks a check against the DNA. TRBV7-5 is given as a pseudogene. CDR3 length equals 16 residues. This chain's CDR3 is CARSTAGDYPYNEQFF. The CDR3 bases are TGTGCCAGAAGCACCGCAGGGGACTACCCCTACAATGAGCAGTTCTTC.

The V gene is TRBV21-1, the J gene TRBJ2-3; the D segment call TRBD1 is taken from the table without a DNA check. TRBV21-1 is assigned pseudogene status. CDR3 length: 21 residues. This chain's CDR3 is CASSKELRLPGQGRGTDTQYF. The CDR3 DNA sequence: TGTGCCAGCAGCAAAGAGCTACGCCTTCCGGGACAGGGGCGGGGAACAGATACGCAGTATTTT.

This clone was seen just once. The genes are TRBV18 and TRBJ2-2; D ambiguous. Germline V lookup: CDR1 KGHSH, CDR2 LQKENI. V lost 0 bases, J lost 5 bases, and 7 bases lay in between. The CDR3 spans 14 residues. The CDR3 region is CASSPPQRTGELFF. The CDR3 nucleotides read TGTGCCAGCTCACCACCCCAACGGACCGGGGAGCTGTTTTTT.

The chain uses TRBV27 and TRBJ2-7; 9 nucleotides match TRBD1. CDR1 MNHEY and CDR2 SMNVEV come from the germline V gene (reference sequence). The CDR3 is 15 residues long. V shed 5 bases, J shed 5 bases, and the junction held 10 bases outside the gene matches. The CDR3: CASSQYRGPFNEQYF. CDR3 bases: TGTGCCAGCAGTCAATACAGGGGGCCTTTCAACGAGCAGTACTTC.

The chain links TRBV4-3 to TRBJ1-3; 7 bases fit TRBD1. The CDR3 covers 16 residues. Germline CDR1 reads LGHNA; CDR2 reads YSLEER. Trimming cost V 0 bases and J 1 base; bases outside gene matches: 3. CDR3 protein: CASSQEGQPSGNTIYF. CDR3 nucleotides: TGCGCCAGCAGCCAAGAGGGACAGCCTTCTGGAAACACCATATATTTT.

V usage is TRBV9 and J usage is TRBJ2-7, with 7 bases aligning to TRBD2. The CDR3 spans 16 residues. CDR1 SGDLS and CDR2 YYNGEE come from the germline V gene. The V gene end was trimmed by 0 bases and the J gene end by 2 bases; junction bases not matched to a gene: 8. The CDR3 DNA is TGTGCCAGCAGCGTAGGGGGGACTACCTTTACCTACGAGCAGTACTTC. This sequence encodes CASSVGGTTFTYEQYF.

The rearrangement joins TRBV11-2 to TRBJ2-1; 9 bases match TRBD2. This CDR3 spans 14 amino acids. V trimming: 5 bases; J trimming: 10 bases; junction bases outside the gene matches: 9. Germline V gene lookup returns CDR1 SGHAT and CDR2 FQNNGV. CDR3 sequence (DNA): TGTGCCAGCAGCCTGGGACTAGCTGTCGGGGAGCAGTTCTTC. Protein: CASSLGLAVGEQFF.

This chain connects TRBV25-1 to TRBJ2-7; 10 nucleotides line up with TRBD2. J lost 4 bases, V lost 3 bases, and 9 bases had no gene match. CDR1 and CDR2 (germline): MGHDK, SYGVNS. CDR3 length equals 16 residues. The CDR3 sequence is CASSETSSGSLYEQYF. The CDR3 DNA reads TGTGCCAGCAGTGAGACGTCTAGCGGGAGTCTGTACGAGCAGTACTTC.

The chain recombines TRBV10-1 with TRBJ1-1, with D unclear. In germline, CDR1 is WNHNN, CDR2 SYGVQD (reference sequence). This CDR3 region has 15 residues. Deletions cut 4 bases from V and 12 bases from J, with 24 bases between. The CDR3 loop reads CASSGSLGGSGPPFF. CDR3 in DNA: TGCGCCAGCAGTGGGTCACTAGGAGGGAGTGGGCCGCCTTTCTTT.

This clone showed up just once. The chain employs TRBV4-1 and TRBJ1-4; TRBD1 matches 7 bases. The CDR3 extends over 14 amino acids. Germline-derived CDR1 and CDR2 are MGHRA and YSYEKL. V trimming: 8 bases; J trimming: 5 bases; junction bases outside the gene matches: 8. This CDR3 reads CASAWTGPNEKLFF. CDR3 sequence (DNA): TGCGCCAGCGCCTGGACAGGACCAAATGAAAAACTGTTTTTT.

The chain has TRBV5-4 and TRBJ2-7; the match to TRBD1 covers 7 bases. This CDR3 is built from 13 residues. The V segment lost 3 bases and the J segment 5 bases; nucleotides outside the gene matches: 5. Germline lookup yields CDR1 SGHNT and CDR2 YYREEE (reference sequence). The DNA of the CDR3 is TGTGCCAGCAGCTCGGAGACAGGGAACGAGCAGTACTTC. Amino acid sequence: CASSSETGNEQYF.

Only a few counts were recorded for this clone. This chain links TRBV4-3 with TRBJ1-2; TRBD1 is a possible D gene (6 bases). V was shortened by 3 bases and J by 4 bases, with 12 bases between the two germline ends. Per the germline V gene, CDR1 is LGHNA and CDR2 is YSLEER. The CDR3 is 14 amino acids. The CDR3 reads CASSHPGTSYGYTF. CDR3 DNA sequence: TGCGCCAGCAGCCATCCCGGGACAAGCTATGGCTACACCTTC.

This clone came up a few times. The rearrangement links TRBV19 to TRBJ1-3, with a possible D match to TRBD1 (6 bases). Germline loops: CDR1 LNHDA, CDR2 SQIVND (reference sequence). V dropped 10 bases and J dropped 0 bases, with 10 bases sitting between them. The CDR3 contains 13 residues. The CDR3 region has the DNA TGTGCCACAACAGGGAACTCTGGAAACACCATATATTTT. Its translation is CATTGNSGNTIYF.

V and J are TRBV19 and TRBJ2-5; a weak D match, TRBD2 (5 bases). Germline CDR1 is LNHDA and CDR2 is SQIVND (reference sequence). Deletions cut 4 bases from V and 7 bases from J, with 16 bases between. The CDR3 spans 14 residues. For the CDR3, the DNA is TGTGCCAGTAGTACGGGTGGAGGAGGAGGGACCCAGTACTTC. This gives the protein CASSTGGGGGTQYF.

This chain links TRBV4-3 with TRBJ1-3; D is ambiguous. V was shortened by 0 bases and J by 2 bases, with 14 bases between the two germline ends. Germline V gene data show CDR1 as LGHNA and CDR2 as YSLEER. The CDR3 is 17 residues long. CDR3 DNA sequence: TGCGCCAGCAGCCAAGATGAAACGGGAGTGGCTGGAAACACCATATATTTT. It is translated as CASSQDETGVAGNTIYF.

This clone was seen only once. The chain uses TRBV5-1 and TRBJ2-1; the match to TRBD2 covers 10 bases. The CDR3 loop spans 18 amino acids. Unmatched junction bases numbered 19, after V lost 5 bases and J lost 8 bases. Looked up from germline, CDR1 is SGHRS and CDR2 is YFSETQ. The CDR3 DNA sequence: TGCGCCAGCAGTGGTAGGCTAGCGGGAGTCTCGATAGTCGATGAGCAGTTCTTC. Protein product: CASSGRLAGVSIVDEQFF.

The genes are TRBV9 and TRBJ2-1, with 7 bases fitting TRBD2. This CDR3 is built from 17 residues. Germline values: CDR1 SGDLS, CDR2 YYNGEE. J gave up 5 bases and V 4 bases, and 15 bases lay outside the gene matches. The CDR3 DNA follows: TGTGCCAGCAGCTATGGCTTGAGTGCGGGAGTAAACAATGAGCAGTTCTTC. It yields the protein CASSYGLSAGVNNEQFF.

The chain joins TRBV7-8 to TRBJ2-7, with D possibly being TRBD2 (6 bases). The germline CDR1 and CDR2 sequences are SGHVS and FQNEAQ. The CDR3 covers 18 residues. Trimming took 1 base from V and 0 from J, leaving 19 bases between them. The CDR3 reads CASSLGDWAGSLSYEQYF. The CDR3 nucleotides are TGTGCCAGCAGCTTAGGGGACTGGGCAGGAAGCCTCTCCTACGAGCAGTACTTC.

Regarding this clone: Other DNA sequences in the sample encode the same CDR3. The rearrangement uses TRBV5-5 and TRBJ2-5, with D possibly matching TRBD2 (5 bases). V lost 1 base and J 1 base, leaving 8 bases between the germline ends. Germline CDR1 SGHKS, CDR2 YYEKEE (reference sequence). The CDR3 spans 14 residues. CDR3 residues: CASSLMSGQETQYF. The DNA for the CDR3 is TGTGCCAGCAGCTTGATGAGCGGCCAAGAGACCCAGTACTTC.